This section outlines one T cell receptor (beta chain) sequence together with its context. These data belong to a study of shared clonotypes between healthy human individuals. Germline V gene lookup returns CDR1 MNHEY and CDR2 SMNVEV (reference sequence). V was shortened by 6 bases and J by 1 base, with 12 bases between the two germline ends. The CDR3 is 15 residues long. Sequencing was performed with immunoSEQ multiplex PCR; in TCRdb, only in-frame clones are kept and a portion is missing. The repertoire consists of some 2,100,000 clones, with 85% to 95% occurring once and the leading ten covering over 1.5%. Naive CD8 populations comprised CD45RO-negative cells positively selected for CCR7, excluding terminally differentiated effector memory CD45RA+ cells.

The sequenced sample was naive CD8+ T cells from PBMCs. The clonotype comes from a man between 18 and 35 years old in good health. Some clones in this sample may be carry-over from other donors' samples. The rearrangement uses TRBV27 and TRBJ2-2, with D perhaps given as TRBD1 or TRBD2 (5 bases each). CDR3 amino acids: CASRPWGMNTGELFF. The CDR3 DNA reads as TGTGCCAGCAGGCCCTGGGGGATGAACACCGGGGAGCTGTTTTTT.